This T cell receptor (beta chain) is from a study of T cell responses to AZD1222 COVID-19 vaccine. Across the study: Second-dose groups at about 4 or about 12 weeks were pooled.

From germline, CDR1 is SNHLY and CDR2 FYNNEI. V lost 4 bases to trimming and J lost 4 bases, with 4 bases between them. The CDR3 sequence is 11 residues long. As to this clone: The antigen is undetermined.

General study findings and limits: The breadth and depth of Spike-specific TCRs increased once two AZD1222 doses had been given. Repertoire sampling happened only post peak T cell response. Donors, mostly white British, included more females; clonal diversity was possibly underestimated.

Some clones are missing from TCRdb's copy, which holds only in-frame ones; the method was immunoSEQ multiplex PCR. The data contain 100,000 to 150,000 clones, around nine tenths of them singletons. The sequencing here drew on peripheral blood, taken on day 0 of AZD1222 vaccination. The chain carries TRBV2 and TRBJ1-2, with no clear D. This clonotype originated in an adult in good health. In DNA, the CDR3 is TGTGCCAGCAGTGCTGGCTATGGCTACACCTTC. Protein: CASSAGYGYTF.